Listed below are T cell receptor beta chains from one sample, sequenced in a study of cytomegalovirus exposure and HLA in healthy donors. Measured with immunoSEQ multiplex PCR; TCRdb has only the in-frame clones, and not every one. This sample yields over 150,000 clones, of which about four fifths are seen a single time; approximately 3% belongs to the top ten. The sequenced material came from PBMCs. The receptors shown here come from a man between 18 and 29 years old in good health and CMV-seronegative. The CDR3 runs from the conserved cysteine through the conserved F or W. The D gene is left open where the match is weak. Not every row has a clone size; where given, it reads once, few, many or a size class.

V	J	size	D	CDR3	DNA
TRBV7-9	TRBJ2-1	NA	NA	CASSSGVSTGDEQFF	TGTGCCAGCAGCTCCGGGGTTAGCACGGGCGATGAGCAGTTCTTC
TRBV4-1	TRBJ2-5	NA	TRBD2	CASSHPGGAGGPQETQYF	TGCGCCAGCAGCCACCCCGGGGGAGCGGGGGGGCCTCAAGAGACCCAGTACTTC
TRBV5-1	TRBJ1-1	NA	NA	CASSLDGLVCAFF	TGCGCCAGCAGCTTGGATGGACTTGTGTGTGCTTTCTTT
TRBV4-1	TRBJ2-4	once	TRBD2	CASSQDQRGGWNSQYF	TGCGCCAGCAGCCAGGACCAGCGGGGGGGCTGGAACAGTCAGTACTTC
TRBV4-2	TRBJ1-4	NA	TRBD1	CASSQVGTGYEKLFF	TGTGCCAGCAGCCAAGTCGGGACAGGTTATGAAAAACTGTTTTTT
TRBV5-1	TRBJ2-3	NA	NA	CASSVGGFTDTQYF	TGCGCCAGCAGCGTAGGGGGTTTCACAGATACGCAGTATTTT
TRBV11-2	TRBJ1-6	NA	NA	CASSWGRGYNSPLHF	TGTGCCAGCAGCTGGGGGCGCGGCTATAATTCACCCCTCCACTTT
TRBV4-1	TRBJ2-1	few	TRBD2	CASSHLLAGVNNEQFF	TGCGCCAGCAGCCACCTACTAGCGGGGGTTAACAATGAGCAGTTCTTC
TRBV9	TRBJ2-5	NA	NA	CASSGSIAGFGETQYF	TGTGCCAGCAGCGGGAGTATAGCCGGTTTTGGGGAGACCCAGTACTTC
TRBV11-2	TRBJ2-1	few	NA	CASSLVRADNEQFF	TGTGCCAGCAGCTTAGTTCGAGCGGACAATGAGCAGTTCTTC
TRBV5-5	TRBJ2-3	NA	NA	CASSLPTTAREWGTDTQYF	TGTGCCAGCTCCCTCCCCACCACCGCCCGGGAATGGGGCACAGATACGCAGTATTTT
TRBV28	TRBJ1-5	NA	NA	CASRKEEPQHF	TGTGCCAGCAGAAAAGAGGAGCCCCAGCATTTT
TRBV6-4	TRBJ1-2	NA	NA	CASSRGGQGYGYTF	TGTGCCAGCAGCCGGGGGGGGCAGGGGTATGGCTACACCTTC
TRBV4-3	TRBJ1-2	NA	NA	CASSLSPRQVGDGYTF	TGCGCCAGCAGCCTTTCACCGCGACAGGTCGGGGACGGCTACACCTTC
TRBV5-1	TRBJ1-2	few	TRBD1	CASSLEGGQGAGYTF	TGCGCCAGCAGCTTGGAAGGGGGACAGGGGGCTGGCTACACCTTC
TRBV7-2	TRBJ1-2	NA	NA	CASSLALGAAYGYTF	TGTGCCAGCAGCTTAGCGTTAGGGGCAGCTTATGGCTACACCTTC
TRBV21-1	TRBJ1-5	NA	NA	CASSKGTGVWVGQPQHF	TGTGCCAGCAGCAAAGGGACAGGGGTTTGGGTCGGTCAGCCCCAGCATTTT
TRBV7-2	TRBJ2-1	NA	TRBD2	CASSSLSGGPHNEQFF	TGTGCCAGCAGCTCACTTAGCGGGGGGCCGCACAATGAGCAGTTCTTC
TRBV7-9	TRBJ2-3	NA	TRBD2	CASSPRLAGFVGGDTQYF	TGTGCCAGCAGCCCTAGACTAGCGGGGTTCGTGGGAGGAGATACGCAGTATTTT
TRBV5-1	TRBJ1-3	NA	NA	CASTLPGNTIYF	TGCGCCAGCACCCTCCCTGGAAACACCATATATTTT
TRBV6-1	TRBJ1-1	NA	NA	CASTRAGTQYTEAFF	TGTGCCAGCACCAGGGCCGGGACACAATACACTGAAGCTTTCTTT
TRBV5-1	TRBJ1-2	NA	TRBD1	CASSLGDRENYGYTF	TGCGCCAGCAGCTTGGGTGACAGGGAGAACTATGGCTACACCTTC
TRBV10-3	TRBJ1-6	NA	NA	CAISEGGYNSPLHF	TGTGCCATCAGTGAGGGGGGGTATAATTCACCCCTCCACTTT
TRBV6-6	TRBJ2-1	NA	NA	CASSPARVVRAEQFF	TGTGCCAGCAGCCCGGCGAGGGTAGTTCGCGCTGAGCAGTTCTTC
TRBV5-5	TRBJ2-7	NA	NA	CASSLADQGNYEQYF	TGTGCCAGCAGCTTGGCCGATCAGGGGAACTACGAGCAGTACTTC
TRBV5-1	TRBJ1-1	once	NA	CASSFGGTEAFF	TGCGCCAGCAGCTTCGGGGGGACTGAAGCTTTCTTT
TRBV6-5	TRBJ1-2	NA	NA	CASSWRDSGLGGYTF	TGTGCCAGCAGTTGGAGGGATTCAGGGCTAGGTGGCTACACCTTC
TRBV21-1	TRBJ2-6	once	NA	CASSKVDRNTSGANVLTF	TGTGCCAGCAGCAAAGTTGACAGAAATACTTCTGGGGCCAACGTCCTGACTTTC
TRBV5-4	TRBJ1-4	medium-sized	NA	CASSPTRGEKLFF	TGTGCCAGCAGCCCGACCAGGGGTGAAAAACTGTTTTTT
TRBV7-2	TRBJ1-4	NA	TRBD1	CASSLGVGAGGHEKLFF	TGTGCCAGCAGCTTAGGCGTTGGGGCAGGGGGGCATGAAAAACTGTTTTTT
TRBV29-1	TRBJ1-1	NA	NA	CRADLNTEAFF	TGCAGGGCAGATTTGAACACTGAAGCTTTCTTT
TRBV30	TRBJ1-2	NA	NA	CAGNAGVRNYGYTF	TGTGCCGGAAACGCAGGGGTGAGGAACTATGGCTACACCTTC
TRBV9	TRBJ1-2	NA	NA	CASSADAGAGYGYTF	TGTGCCAGCAGCGCAGACGCAGGGGCAGGCTATGGCTACACCTTC
TRBV27	TRBJ2-1	NA	NA	CASSLSAGLYNEQFF	TGTGCCAGCAGTTTATCAGCGGGCCTTTACAATGAGCAGTTCTTC
TRBV28	TRBJ1-2	NA	NA	CASSPVGGVHGYTF	TGTGCCAGCAGCCCCGTCGGCGGGGTTCATGGCTACACCTTC
TRBV28	TRBJ2-2	NA	TRBD2	CASSFGGGHTGELFF	TGTGCCAGCAGTTTCGGGGGGGGGCACACCGGGGAGCTGTTTTTT
TRBV19	TRBJ1-5	NA	TRBD1	CASSIRTGDQPQHF	TGTGCCAGTAGTATCCGGACAGGGGATCAGCCCCAGCATTTT
TRBV5-1	TRBJ2-3	once	NA	CASSLWATDTQYF	TGCGCCAGCAGCTTATGGGCAACAGATACGCAGTATTTT
TRBV27	TRBJ1-6	once	NA	CASSLSAGYGSPLHF	TGTGCCAGCAGTTTATCGGCGGGATATGGTTCACCCCTCCACTTT
TRBV6-1	TRBJ1-5	once	TRBD1	CASSDRTGLSNQPQHF	TGTGCCAGCAGTGATCGGACAGGGCTTAGCAATCAGCCCCAGCATTTT
TRBV5-5	TRBJ2-5	NA	TRBD1	CASSFGFTGGETQYF	TGTGCCAGCAGCTTTGGTTTCACAGGGGGCGAGACCCAGTACTTC
TRBV18	TRBJ1-2	NA	TRBD1	CASSPGQGGEGYTF	TGTGCCAGCTCACCGGGACAGGGGGGAGAAGGCTACACCTTC
TRBV9	TRBJ2-2	NA	NA	CASSAGVGGPGELFF	TGTGCCAGCAGCGCCGGGGTGGGGGGTCCCGGGGAGCTGTTTTTT
TRBV28	TRBJ1-2	NA	NA	CASRERGDGYTF	TGTGCCAGCAGGGAACGGGGGGATGGCTACACCTTC
TRBV2	TRBJ1-6	NA	TRBD1	CANRRDRGDSPLHF	TGTGCCAACCGAAGGGACAGGGGGGATTCACCCCTCCACTTT
TRBV19	TRBJ2-7	few	NA	CASSIFKQKAAYEQYF	TGTGCCAGTAGTATTTTCAAGCAGAAAGCGGCATACGAGCAGTACTTC
TRBV27	TRBJ2-3	NA	TRBD1	CASSAHGTVSTDTQYF	TGTGCCAGCAGTGCCCACGGGACAGTGAGCACAGATACGCAGTATTTT
TRBV7-9	TRBJ2-3	NA	NA	CASSHGLVDTQYF	TGTGCCAGCAGCCACGGACTTGTAGATACGCAGTATTTT
TRBV11-1	TRBJ2-6	NA	NA	CASSPQGVNTGANGLTF	TGTGCCAGCAGCCCTCAAGGGGTGAACACTGGGGCCAACGGCCTGACTTTC
TRBV18	TRBJ1-6	NA	NA	CASSLLTEGRSPLHF	TGTGCCAGCTCGCTACTAACGGAGGGCCGCTCACCCCTCCACTTT
TRBV28	TRBJ1-2	once	NA	CASSIPGTRALF	TGTGCCAGCTCCATTCCCGGGACAAGGGCTCTCTTC
TRBV28	TRBJ2-5	once	NA	CASSLLGLKGETQYF	TGTGCCAGCAGTTTGCTGGGACTTAAGGGAGAGACCCAGTACTTC
TRBV7-9	TRBJ1-2	few	TRBD1	CASSIRTGHGYTF	TGTGCCAGCAGCATACGGACAGGCCATGGCTACACCTTC